This TCR beta chain was captured by sequencing in a study of T cell repertoires in cytomegalovirus infection (dated by TCRdb to about 2019). For the study in its entirety: Peptide stimulations targeted recently identified HLA-C-restricted CMV epitopes, whose presentation resists viral immunomodulation, together with well-studied HLA-B-restricted epitopes. Donor HLA type was relevant to the analysis, as public TCR beta signatures indicated carriage of CMV infection together with the matching HLA type. What the study reported, not specific to this receptor: The ex vivo response was dominated by HLA-C-restricted CMV-specific TCR beta clonotypes, which also provided the single most frequent clonotype in two of eight donors. In both this cohort and an independent cohort of under 450 donors, the cumulative frequency of public TCR beta family members distinguished carriers of CMV infection plus the relevant HLA type.

The sample's treatment or condition label, in plain terms: in vitro stimulation with specific CMV peptide epitopes to enrich CMV-specific T cells. About this clonotype: The antigen it binds to is not known. The sample holds no much larger clone one base away, and base qualities are not on file.

Trimming takes 2 bases from V and 3 bases from J, and the germline ends sit 9 bases apart. There are 14 amino acids in the CDR3, from cysteine to phenylalanine inclusive. Only the CDR3 region is kept as DNA, spanning 42 bases read in frame from base 1. The germline V gene (reference sequence) supplies CDR1 SGHKS and CDR2 YYEKEE. Instrument used: Illumina HiSeq 1500. TCRdb took the public reads, trimmed them with fastp at Q25, ran MiXCR for clone calling and kept in-frame beta chains. Entries are consolidated by CDR3 protein sequence, retaining the most common genes and DNA. The sample yields about 110,000 distinct CDR3 sequences; 30% to 35% were counted once. The ten largest account for around two fifths of the sample.

The clonotype originates from a human donor in good health (CMV status not recorded). Some clones in this sample may be carry-over from other donors' samples. Sequencing was performed on CD8+ T cells from cultured PBMCs, taken from culture after CMV antigen stimulation. The V and J genes are TRBV5-5 and TRBJ1-5; TRBD1 could be the D gene, as 5 bases match. The CDR3 loop reads CASSFGTPNQPQHF. The sequenced DNA: TGTGCCAGCAGCTTCGGGACCCCCAATCAGCCCCAGCATTTT. Outside the CDR3, residues come from the reference TRBV5-5 and TRBJ1-5 proteins, so the full variable domain is: DAGVTQSPTHLIKTRGQQVTLRCSPISGHKSVSWYQQVLGQGPQFIFQYYEKEERGRGNFPDRFSARQFPNYSSELNVNALLLGDSALYLCASSFGTPNQPQHFGDGTRLSIL.